The 29 T cell receptor beta chains reported below all come from one sample, sequenced in a study of T cell changes during pregnancy in multiple sclerosis. The repertoire was sequenced with immunoSEQ multiplex PCR; TCRdb's copy has only in-frame clones and lacks some. The sample holds roughly 110,000 clones; roughly nine tenths are singletons and the top ten take approximately 1.5%. The sample here was peripheral blood, taken before pregnancy. The receptors derive from a female donor with multiple sclerosis, enrolled in a pregnancy study.

Comment on this clone: The junction differs from germline at one of its ends, possibly a read error. The chain combines TRBV7-2 with TRBJ2-5; D is possibly TRBD2 (6 bases). The germline V gene has CDR1 SGHTA and CDR2 FQGNSA. The CDR3 loop spans 13 amino acids. The CDR3 DNA follows: TGTGCCAGCAGCTTAGGAAGTGTGGAGGGCCTCCACTTC. As protein: CASSLGSVEGLHF. Looking up the rest from reference TRBV7-2 and TRBJ2-5 gives the full variable domain: GAGVSQSPSNKVTEKGKDVELRCDPISGHTALYWYRQSLGQGLEFLIYFQGNSAPDKSGLPSDRFSAERTGGSVSTLTIQRTQQEDSAVYLCASSLGSVEGLHFGPGTRLLVL.

The rearrangement links TRBV19 to TRBJ2-7, with a tentative D call TRBD2 (6 bases). Trimming removed 6 bases at V and 2 bases at J, with 20 bases between. Germline V lookup: CDR1 LNHDA, CDR2 SQIVND (reference sequence). The CDR3 loop spans 16 amino acids. This chain's CDR3 is CASRNAGLPRPYEQYF. CDR3 DNA sequence: TGTGCCAGTAGAAATGCGGGACTCCCCCGCCCCTACGAGCAGTACTTC.

CDR3 amino acids: CAWSGTGGTDTQYF. The CDR3 DNA reads TGTGCCTGGAGTGGGACAGGGGGCACAGATACGCAGTATTTT. J is TRBJ2-3 and V is TRBV30; TRBD1 matches 9 bases. The length of the CDR3 is 14 residues. Trimming cost V 1 base and J 1 base; bases outside gene matches: 0. The germline gives CDR1 GTSNPN, CDR2 SVGIG (reference sequence).

This chain uses TRBV7-9 with TRBJ2-7; 7 nucleotides line up with TRBD2. Trimming removed 3 bases from V and 5 bases from J; junction bases left unmatched: 10. The germline gives CDR1 SEHNR, CDR2 FQNEAQ (reference sequence). The CDR3 loop spans 15 amino acids. The CDR3 region is CASSLGGQGIDEQYF. The CDR3 region has the DNA TGTGCCAGCAGCTTGGGAGGGCAGGGTATAGACGAGCAGTACTTC.

V and J are TRBV6-5 and TRBJ1-6, with 8 bases matching TRBD1. The CDR3 has 13 amino acids. The V and J ends lost 4 bases and 13 bases, in that order; junction bases with no gene match: 6. Germline V gene sequence: CDR1 MNHEY, CDR2 SVGAGI. CDR3: CASSSGGILPLHF. DNA for the CDR3: TGTGCCAGCAGTTCAGGGGGCATACTCCCCCTCCACTTT.

The chain carries TRBV14 and TRBJ2-1; D is uncertain. This CDR3 comprises 11 residues. Trimming took 4 bases from V and 10 from J, leaving 8 bases between them. The germline gives CDR1 SGHDN, CDR2 FVKESK. CDR3 protein: CASSLGSEQFF. CDR3 DNA sequence: TGTGCCAGCAGCCTCGGGTCGGAGCAGTTCTTC.

The chain carries TRBV19 and TRBJ2-2, with D unresolved. V was clipped by 8 bases and J by 0 bases, with 10 bases between them. The CDR3 spans 14 residues. Germline-derived CDR1 and CDR2 are LNHDA and SQIVND (reference sequence). This CDR3 reads CASQVQANTGELFF. DNA of the CDR3: TGTGCCAGTCAGGTTCAGGCGAACACCGGGGAGCTGTTTTTT. Filled out from reference TRBV19 and TRBJ2-2, the complete variable domain reads DGGITQSPKYLFRKEGQNVTLSCEQNLNHDAMYWYRQDPGQGLRLIYYSQIVNDFQKGDIAEGYSVSREKKESFPLTVTSAQKNPTAFYLCASQVQANTGELFFGEGSRLTVL.

The chain carries TRBV4-1 and TRBJ2-1; D might be TRBD2 (5 bases). Trimming cost V 1 base and J 5 bases, with 9 bases left between them. Germline V gene lookup returns CDR1 MGHRA and CDR2 YSYEKL. This CDR3 is 14 amino acids long. The CDR3 region is CASSQVVGNNEQFF. Written as DNA, the CDR3 is TGCGCCAGCAGCCAAGTCGTCGGGAACAATGAGCAGTTCTTC.

This clone was detected only once. This rearrangement joins TRBV30 to TRBJ2-7; D is perhaps TRBD2 (6 bases). Trimming stripped 0 bases from V and 2 bases from J, with 11 bases between. The CDR3 has 14 amino acids. Germline CDR1 and CDR2: GTSNPN and SVGIG (reference sequence). The CDR3 loop reads CAWSVPGVAYEQYF. The CDR3 DNA reads as TGTGCCTGGAGTGTACCGGGGGTCGCCTACGAGCAGTACTTC.

The chain is built from TRBV2 and TRBJ1-4; D unresolved. V gave up 3 bases and J gave up 0 bases, with 8 bases separating them. Germline V CDR1 and CDR2: SNHLY, FYNNEI. The CDR3 consists of 15 residues. The CDR3 coding sequence is TGTGCCAGCAGTGACCGGGATGCAACTAATGAAAAACTGTTTTTT. Its protein is CASSDRDATNEKLFF. The full variable domain, with the rest looked up from reference TRBV2 and TRBJ1-4, is EPEVTQTPSHQVTQMGQEVILRCVPISNHLYFYWYRQILGQKVEFLVSFYNNEISEKSEIFDDQFSVERPDGSNFTLKIRSTKLEDSAMYFCASSDRDATNEKLFFGSGTQLSVL.

The rearrangement links TRBV30 to TRBJ1-5; the D is unclear. Germline-derived CDR1 and CDR2 are GTSNPN and SVGIG (reference sequence). This CDR3 spans 13 amino acids. Trimming took 5 bases from V and 5 from J, leaving 13 bases between them. CDR3 DNA: TGTGCCTGGGGCCGTACGTTATATCAGCCCCAGCATTTT. Amino acid sequence: CAWGRTLYQPQHF.

This chain connects TRBV7-9 to TRBJ2-2; TRBD2 aligns across 9 bases. V was pared by 5 bases and J by 5 bases, with 18 bases of the junction left unmatched. Germline CDR1 and CDR2: SEHNR and FQNEAQ (reference sequence). The length of the CDR3 is 19 residues. The CDR3: CASSPRFGLIAGVTGELFF. DNA of the CDR3: TGTGCCAGCAGCCCGCGTTTCGGATTGATAGCGGGGGTTACCGGGGAGCTGTTTTTT.

This chain connects TRBV5-4 to TRBJ2-1; 11 bases match TRBD2. The CDR3 contains 16 residues. V gave up 0 bases and J gave up 6 bases; unmatched junction bases: 5. Germline-derived CDR1 and CDR2 are SGHNT and YYREEE (reference sequence). CDR3 coding DNA: TGTGCCAGCAGCTTGGTACTAGCGGGAGACTTCAATGAGCAGTTCTTC. Translation: CASSLVLAGDFNEQFF.

The chain links TRBV7-8 to TRBJ2-1; D is unresolved. Trimming pared 4 bases from V and 0 bases from J, leaving 4 bases between. The CDR3 runs 13 residues. Germline V CDR1 and CDR2: SGHVS, FQNEAQ. The CDR3 sequence: CASSSSSYNEQFF. The CDR3 DNA reads as TGTGCCAGCAGCTCCAGCTCCTACAATGAGCAGTTCTTC. Looking up the rest from reference TRBV7-8 and TRBJ2-1 gives the full variable domain: GAGVSQSPRYKVAKRGQDVALRCDPISGHVSLFWYQQALGQGPEFLTYFQNEAQLDKSGLPSDRFFAERPEGSVSTLKIQRTQQEDSAVYLCASSSSSYNEQFFGPGTRLTVL.

The genes are TRBV27 and TRBJ2-7, with D possibly TRBD2 on 6 matching bases. The V end was cut by 7 bases, the J end by 2 bases, with 12 bases between. The CDR3 consists of 13 residues. Per the germline V gene, CDR1 is MNHEY and CDR2 is SMNVEV (reference sequence). The CDR3 here is CASKLGEAYEQYF. The CDR3 bases are TGTGCCAGCAAGTTAGGGGAGGCCTACGAGCAGTACTTC.

The genes are TRBV5-1 and TRBJ2-5; TRBD2 is a possible D gene (7 bases). The V gene's germline CDR1 is SGHRS and CDR2 YFSETQ. V was shortened by 6 bases and J by 2 bases, with 23 bases between the two germline ends. This CDR3 region has 17 residues. The CDR3 DNA reads TGCGCCAGCACCCCCTGGGGGCGGGGGCCCCAACAAGAGACCCAGTACTTC. Encoded protein: CASTPWGRGPQQETQYF.

V usage is TRBV5-6 and J usage is TRBJ1-5; D may be TRBD1 (5 bases). This CDR3 comprises 13 residues. The germline CDR1 and CDR2 sequences are SGHDT and YYEEEE. With 1 base removed from V and 8 bases from J, the gap between germline ends came to 10 bases. CDR3: CASSLRGTKPQHF. CDR3 nucleotides: TGTGCCAGCAGCTTGCGGGGGACTAAGCCCCAGCATTTT.

The chain has TRBV10-3 and TRBJ1-2; 8 bases match TRBD1. The junction had 7 bases not matched to a gene; V was cut back by 6 bases and J by 4 bases. The CDR3 has 14 residues. Looked up from germline, CDR1 is ENHRY and CDR2 is SYGVKD. CDR3 sequence: CAIRGEGQGYGYTF. The DNA for the CDR3 is TGTGCCATCAGAGGAGAAGGACAGGGCTATGGCTACACCTTC.

This chain links TRBV4-1 with TRBJ1-3; 9 nucleotides agree with TRBD1. The V gene end was trimmed by 6 bases and the J gene end by 2 bases; junction bases not matched to a gene: 8. CDR1 and CDR2 (germline): MGHRA, YSYEKL. The CDR3 is made up of 16 amino acids. Written as DNA, the CDR3 is TGCGCCAGCAGTGGACAGGGGATTAATACTGGAAACACCATATATTTT. It yields the protein CASSGQGINTGNTIYF.

This rearrangement joins TRBV5-4 to TRBJ2-1; 7 bases line up with TRBD2. The CDR3 has 17 residues. The germline CDR1 and CDR2 sequences are SGHNT and YYREEE (reference sequence). The trim removed 6 bases at V and 0 bases at J, leaving 12 bases unmatched. CDR3 residues: CASTKGGAGSSYNEQFF. DNA for the CDR3: TGTGCCAGCACGAAAGGTGGAGCGGGAAGCTCCTACAATGAGCAGTTCTTC. The full variable domain, its missing parts supplied by reference TRBV5-4 and TRBJ2-1, is ETGVTQSPTHLIKTRGQQVTLRCSSQSGHNTVSWYQQALGQGPQFIFQYYREEENGRGNFPPRFSGLQFPNYSSELNVNALELDDSALYLCASTKGGAGSSYNEQFFGPGTRLTVL.

This chain uses TRBV4-3 with TRBJ2-5; 8 bases fit TRBD1. Germline V CDR1 and CDR2: LGHNA, YSLEER. With 4 bases clipped from V and 1 base from J, the junction kept 2 bases outside the gene matches. The CDR3 is made up of 14 amino acids. The CDR3 sequence: CASSLGTGQETQYF. The CDR3 DNA reads TGCGCCAGCAGCCTGGGGACAGGCCAAGAGACCCAGTACTTC.

The chain combines TRBV4-3 with TRBJ1-6; weak D call: TRBD1 (6 bases). CDR1 and CDR2 from the germline V gene are LGHNA and YSLEER. This CDR3 has 16 amino acids. The V gene lost 4 bases and the J gene lost 6 bases, with 16 bases spanning the gap. In DNA form, the CDR3 reads TGCGCCAGCAGCCCTCGGGGGGCAGGGATTAATTCACCCCTCCACTTT. Its translation: CASSPRGAGINSPLHF.

This rearrangement joins TRBV19 to TRBJ1-1; possible D gene TRBD1, 5 bases. Germline values: CDR1 LNHDA, CDR2 SQIVND (reference sequence). V dropped 5 bases and J dropped 11 bases, with 24 bases sitting between them. The CDR3 spans 15 residues. CDR3 region: CASSSPGAGIEAAFF. In nucleotides, the CDR3 is TGTGCCAGTAGTTCCCCTGGGGCAGGGATAGAGGCGGCTTTCTTT. The whole variable domain, filled in from reference TRBV19 and TRBJ1-1, reads DGGITQSPKYLFRKEGQNVTLSCEQNLNHDAMYWYRQDPGQGLRLIYYSQIVNDFQKGDIAEGYSVSREKKESFPLTVTSAQKNPTAFYLCASSSPGAGIEAAFFGQGTRLTVV.

The chain uses TRBV29-1 and TRBJ2-7, with 10 bases identical to TRBD2. The CDR3 sequence is 15 residues long. From germline, CDR1 is SQVTM and CDR2 ANQGSEA. The V segment lost 3 bases and the J segment 6 bases; nucleotides outside the gene matches: 11. CDR3 sequence (DNA): TGCAGCGTTGAGATTACCGGGACTAGCGTCGCCGAGCAGTACTTC. Amino acid sequence: CSVEITGTSVAEQYF.

In this sample, this clone turned up once. J is TRBJ2-1 and V is TRBV6-5; 11 nucleotides agree with TRBD2. The germline V gene has CDR1 MNHEY and CDR2 SVGAGI. With 5 bases clipped from V and 7 bases from J, the junction kept 4 bases outside the gene matches. This CDR3 has 14 amino acids. For the CDR3, the DNA is TGTGCCAGCAGTGGGACTAGCGGTTCAAATGAGCAGTTCTTC. Protein sequence: CASSGTSGSNEQFF.

This clone occurred once. The chain links TRBV5-6 to TRBJ1-3; unclear D gene. The V end was cut by 0 bases, the J end by 0 bases, with 7 bases between. In germline, CDR1 is SGHDT, CDR2 YYEEEE. The CDR3 loop spans 15 amino acids. Here the CDR3 reads CASSLGRSSGNTIYF. Here the CDR3 DNA reads TGTGCCAGCAGCTTGGGACGGAGCTCTGGAAACACCATATATTTT.

This chain connects TRBV11-3 to TRBJ1-3; 7 nucleotides agree with TRBD1. Trimming took 3 bases from V and 4 from J; bases not matched to a gene: 9. Germline V gives CDR1 SGHNT, CDR2 YENEEA. This CDR3 contains 16 residues. CDR3 loop: CASSLGRDRVGNTIYF. In nucleotides, the CDR3 is TGTGCCAGCAGCTTGGGGAGAGACAGGGTCGGAAACACCATATATTTT.

This rearrangement joins TRBV11-3 to TRBJ2-1; TRBD2 matches 7 bases. Germline lookup yields CDR1 SGHNT and CDR2 YENEEA. The V gene end was trimmed by 4 bases and the J gene end by 3 bases; junction bases not matched to a gene: 3. There are 14 residues in the CDR3. CDR3 DNA sequence: TGTGCCAGCAGCTCGGGGGGTATCTACAATGAGCAGTTCTTC. Encoded protein: CASSSGGIYNEQFF.

The chain combines TRBV4-2 with TRBJ2-5; TRBD1 aligns across 10 bases. This CDR3 comprises 19 residues. J was trimmed by 5 bases and V by 4 bases; bases with no gene match: 19. Germline values: CDR1 LGHNA, CDR2 YNFKEQ. CDR3 DNA: TGTGCCAGCAGCCCCGTCAACCCGGGACAGGGGTTTGATTGGGAGACCCAGTACTTC. The encoded protein is CASSPVNPGQGFDWETQYF.